Sequencing of this T cell receptor beta chain was carried out in a study of shared clonotypes between healthy human individuals. Study details: Each donor's CD4 naive and CD4 memory cells filled three plates apiece, CD8 naive two, and CD8 memory one.

Sequencing was performed with immunoSEQ multiplex PCR; in TCRdb, only in-frame clones are kept and a portion is missing. This sample has some 980,000 clones, with around three quarters found just once. Trimming shortened V by 3 bases and J by 4 bases, and 10 bases separated the two germline ends. The CDR3 covers 13 residues. Germline V gene sequence: CDR1 MNHNS, CDR2 SASEGT. This sequence joins TRBV6-1 and TRBJ2-7, with D perhaps matching TRBD2 (6 bases). This clonotype originated in a man aged 18 to 30 in good health. Sequences were obtained from memory CD4+ T cells sorted from blood. Regarding subset: CD45RA-negative fraction. The CDR3 region has the DNA TGTGCCAGCAGTGATCTAGCGCCTTACGAGCAGTACTTC. Translated, it gives CASSDLAPYEQYF.